Below, 22 T cell receptor beta chains from the same sample are listed, as sequenced in a study of identical twins. TCRdb passed the 5' RACE reads through MiXCR, listing each CDR3 protein once. The table lists some 730,000 distinct CDR3 sequences, about 18% of them singletons. Another study also made use of these data, one on T cells expressing NK-cell markers.

Material: PBMCs. The receptors stem from a woman between 18 and 29 years old in good health.

This chain uses TRBV29-1 with TRBJ2-3; tentative D call: TRBD1 (5 bases). From germline, CDR1 is SQVTM and CDR2 ANQGSEA. With 8 bases removed from V and 4 bases from J, the gap between germline ends came to 13 bases. The CDR3 has 12 residues. The CDR3 protein is CSLLTGSDTQYF. Written as DNA, the CDR3 is TGCAGCCTTCTCACAGGATCAGATACGCAGTATTTT.

V is TRBV5-1 and J is TRBJ1-2; possible D gene TRBD1, 5 bases. The CDR3 extends over 15 amino acids. V gave up 2 bases and J gave up 4 bases, with 15 bases separating them. CDR1 is SGHRS and CDR2 is YFSETQ in the germline V gene. The CDR3 coding sequence is TGCGCCAGCAGCTTTACCTCGACAGTAGGCTATGGCTACACCTTC. Amino acid sequence: CASSFTSTVGYGYTF.

The rearrangement joins TRBV15 to TRBJ2-2; D might be TRBD1 or TRBD2, each matching 5 bases. CDR1 is LNHNV and CDR2 is YYDKDF in the germline V gene (reference sequence). Deletions cut 7 bases from V and 6 bases from J, with 18 bases between. This CDR3 comprises 15 residues. CDR3 region: CATKPGTLNSGELFF. Written as DNA, the CDR3 is TGTGCCACCAAGCCCGGGACCCTAAATTCCGGGGAGCTGTTTTTT.

The rearrangement joins TRBV10-3 to TRBJ2-2, with TRBD1 matching 11 bases. Germline V gene data show CDR1 as ENHRY and CDR2 as SYGVKD. The CDR3 totals 12 residues. Trimming removed 10 bases from V and 8 bases from J; junction bases left unmatched: 3. CDR3 sequence: CATGQGAGELFF. CDR3 nucleotides: TGTGCCACCGGACAGGGGGCGGGGGAGCTGTTTTTT.

As DNA, the CDR3 is TGTGCCAGCAGTGGCTTTGGGGCCAACGTCCTGACTTTC. This encodes CASSGFGANVLTF. The rearrangement links TRBV27 to TRBJ2-6; D not resolved. Germline CDR1 reads MNHEY; CDR2 reads SMNVEV (reference sequence). CDR3 size: 13 residues. Trimming stripped 5 bases from V and 3 bases from J, with 5 bases between.

There are many counts of this clonotype. The chain recombines TRBV12-3 or TRBV12-4 with TRBJ2-1; TRBD1 matches 7 bases. The length of the CDR3 is 11 residues. The V gene end was trimmed by 5 bases and the J gene end by 10 bases; junction bases not matched to a gene: 2. The CDR3 is CASSRQGEQFF. The CDR3 DNA is TGTGCCAGCAGTCGACAGGGAGAGCAGTTCTTC.

This clonotype was seen a handful of times. The genes are TRBV30 and TRBJ2-1; D is undetermined. This CDR3 has 12 amino acids. Germline V gene data show CDR1 as GTSNPN and CDR2 as SVGIG (reference sequence). Trimming removed 4 bases at V and 4 bases at J, with 8 bases between. CDR3 nucleotides: TGTGCCTGGACCGTGGGGTACAATGAGCAGTTCTTC. Its translation is CAWTVGYNEQFF. Variable domain in full (rest from reference TRBV30 and TRBJ2-1): SQTIHQWPATLVQPVGSPLSLECTVEGTSNPNLYWYRQAAGRGLQLLFYSVGIGQISSEVPQNLSASRPQDRQFILSSKKLLLSDSGFYLCAWTVGYNEQFFGPGTRLTVL.

Only a few counts were recorded for this clonotype. This chain links TRBV11-2 with TRBJ2-7, with D uncertain. The CDR3 extends over 12 amino acids. V was shortened by 1 base and J by 9 bases, with 10 bases between the two germline ends. Germline values: CDR1 SGHAT, CDR2 FQNNGV. The CDR3 reads CASSLVFAGQYF. Here the CDR3 DNA reads TGTGCCAGCAGCTTAGTTTTCGCAGGGCAGTACTTC.

Written as DNA, the CDR3 is TGTGCCAGCAGCTCCCAGACGGACCGAGCTATTGAGCAGTTCTTC. Its protein is CASSSQTDRAIEQFF. J is TRBJ2-1 and V is TRBV7-2, with D unresolved. Germline V gene data show CDR1 as SGHTA and CDR2 as FQGNSA. This CDR3 comprises 15 residues. Trimming left V 4 bases short and J 9 bases short, with 19 bases between.

The DNA for the CDR3 is TGTGCCAGCAGCTTAAGTTCAGGGAACACTGAAGCTTTCTTT. It yields the protein CASSLSSGNTEAFF. The V and J genes are TRBV7-3 and TRBJ1-1; no clear D gene. V gave up 1 base and J gave up 1 base, with 7 bases separating them. Germline V CDR1 and CDR2: SGHTA, FQGTGA. The length of the CDR3 is 14 residues.

There are a few counts of this clonotype. The chain uses TRBV7-9 and TRBJ2-2; no clear D. Deletions cut 5 bases from V and 6 bases from J, with 7 bases between. This CDR3 comprises 12 residues. CDR1 is SEHNR and CDR2 is FQNEAQ in the germline V gene (reference sequence). The chain's CDR3 is CASSREAGELFF. CDR3 in DNA: TGTGCCAGCAGCCGTGAGGCCGGGGAGCTGTTTTTT.

J is TRBJ2-5 and V is TRBV5-1; TRBD1 matches 7 bases. Unmatched junction bases numbered 8, after V lost 4 bases and J lost 2 bases. CDR1 and CDR2 (germline): SGHRS, YFSETQ. This CDR3 is 15 amino acids long. The CDR3 loop reads CASSLRPGQQETQYF. CDR3 nucleotides: TGCGCCAGCAGCCTCAGACCGGGACAGCAAGAGACCCAGTACTTC.

This clonotype occurred a few times. The rearrangement links TRBV12-3 or TRBV12-4 to TRBJ2-3, with D perhaps assigned TRBD1 or TRBD2 (5 bases each). The CDR3 runs 15 residues. V lost 4 bases and J 0 bases, leaving 11 bases between the germline ends. CDR3 DNA: TGTGCCAGCAGTTGGGGAGCAGGGAGCACAGATACGCAGTATTTT. It translates to CASSWGAGSTDTQYF.

This clonotype was recorded a few times. The chain has TRBV27 and TRBJ2-5, with no clear D. CDR3 length equals 13 residues. V was cut by 5 bases and J by 5 bases, with 12 bases left in between. Germline CDR1 is MNHEY and CDR2 is SMNVEV (reference sequence). The CDR3 is CASSTWATETQYF. The DNA for the CDR3 is TGTGCCAGCAGTACCTGGGCCACGGAGACCCAGTACTTC.

This clonotype has just a few counts. The chain joins TRBV11-2 to TRBJ2-4; TRBD2 agrees at 8 bases. This CDR3 is 19 amino acids long. The V gene end was trimmed by 6 bases and the J gene end by 0 bases; junction bases not matched to a gene: 16. The germline CDR1 and CDR2 sequences are SGHAT and FQNNGV. DNA of the CDR3: TGTGCCAGCAGTGCAGCGGGGGCAGGGGAAACCATAGCCAAAAACATTCAGTACTTC. This codes for CASSAAGAGETIAKNIQYF.

V and J are TRBV2 and TRBJ2-7; TRBD1 matches 7 bases. J gave up 6 bases and V 4 bases, and 9 bases lay outside the gene matches. The CDR3 totals 14 residues. Germline V gene data show CDR1 as SNHLY and CDR2 as FYNNEI. The CDR3: CASSVAGQAFEQYF. DNA of the CDR3: TGTGCCAGCAGTGTCGCCGGACAGGCTTTCGAGCAGTACTTC.

V is TRBV9 and J is TRBJ1-4, with D unresolved. Trimming removed 3 bases from V and 6 bases from J, with 12 bases in between. Looked up from germline, CDR1 is SGDLS and CDR2 is YYNGEE. This CDR3 is built from 14 residues. CDR3 residues: CASSAELADEKLFF. The DNA of the CDR3 is TGTGCCAGCAGCGCCGAGTTAGCCGATGAAAAACTGTTTTTT.

With regard to this clonotype: The junction does not match germline at one end; this may be a read error. The chain employs TRBV27 and TRBJ2-1; 10 positions agree with TRBD1. The CDR3 covers 14 residues. Germline V gene sequence: CDR1 MNHEY, CDR2 SMNVEV (reference sequence). The CDR3 DNA follows: TGTGCCAGCAGTTCCGGGACAGGGGTTTTTGAGCGGTTCTTC. This gives the protein CASSSGTGVFERFF.

The chain uses TRBV12-3 or TRBV12-4 and TRBJ2-2; a weak D match, TRBD1 (5 bases). V lost 6 bases and J 7 bases, leaving 12 bases between the germline ends. The CDR3 is 13 residues long. CDR3 nucleotides: TGTGCCAGCAGCCCTAGACAGATCGGGGAGCTGTTTTTT. Translation: CASSPRQIGELFF.

In this sample, this clonotype turned up a few times. V is TRBV5-1 and J is TRBJ2-3; no clear D gene. From germline, CDR1 is SGHRS and CDR2 YFSETQ. V lost 6 bases and J lost 0, with 17 bases in between. This CDR3 region has 16 residues. CDR3 region: CASTIELDLSTDTQYF. CDR3 DNA: TGCGCCAGCACCATTGAACTTGACCTTAGCACAGATACGCAGTATTTT.

This clonotype was counted once. The chain carries TRBV18 and TRBJ2-3; D tentatively reads TRBD1 or TRBD2 (6 bases each). The CDR3 length is 18 residues. Trimming removed 6 bases from V and 5 bases from J, with 27 bases in between. From germline, CDR1 is KGHSH and CDR2 LQKENI. In DNA, the CDR3 is TGTGCCAGCTCCCTTTCAGCCGTTGGGGGGACACAGGAAGATACGCAGTATTTT. Amino acid sequence: CASSLSAVGGTQEDTQYF.

This clonotype was observed a single time. One end of the junction fails to match germline, which may point to a read error. The chain joins TRBV15 to TRBJ1-5; the D gene is possibly TRBD1 (5 bases). The CDR3 covers 17 residues. The germline V gene has CDR1 LNHNV and CDR2 YYDKDF (reference sequence). The CDR3 DNA reads TGTGCCACCAGTGAGGGACGGAGACTTTATAGCAATCAGCCCCGGCATTTT. Protein: CATSEGRRLYSNQPRHF.